The subject of this entry is one T cell receptor (beta chain). The record originates from a study of response to subunit inactivated influenza vaccine. TCRdb re-analysed the RT-PCR reads in MiXCR, keeping a single row per CDR3 protein. The sample includes under 550,000 distinct CDR3 sequences, 7.2% seen only once; the top ten take around 12%. Germline V gene lookup returns CDR1 KGHSH and CDR2 LQKENI. V lost 8 bases and J 2 bases, leaving 12 bases between the germline ends. The CDR3 is 13 residues long. Specimen: PBMCs from blood, collected around 25 months after vaccination. This chain links TRBV18 with TRBJ2-5; D is unresolved. The TCR comes from a man aged 45-69 years who received an inactivated influenza vaccine. The CDR3, as DNA: TGTGCCAGCGCCCGCGGTGTTCAAGAGACCCAGTACTTC. Translation gives CASARGVQETQYF.